These T cell receptor beta chains were read from a single sample in a study of vaccination and CD4 T cells after COVID-19. These receptors are not linked to any known antigen. Each CDR3 protein is one row after TCRdb ran MiXCR on the PCR reads. In the table there are fewer than 14,000 distinct CDR3 sequences, roughly 40% of which are singletons. Sequencing used CD4+ T cells from blood, cultured in vitro, obtained after SARS-CoV-2 vaccination. These receptors were taken from a human donor who had recovered from COVID-19. Each CDR3 is given with its conserved first and last residue. A D gene is named only where the DNA matches it firmly. The size entry is marked missing in some rows and otherwise reads once, few, many or a size class.

v_gene	d_gene	abundance	j_gene	CDR3aa	CDR3nt
TRBV30	.	.	TRBJ2-3	CAWSVRGPLNTQYF	TGTGCCTGGAGTGTACGAGGACCGTTGAATACGCAGTATTTT
TRBV27	.	.	TRBJ2-1	CASSFGSAGYNEQFF	TGTGCCAGCAGTTTTGGCAGCGCCGGGTACAATGAGCAGTTCTTC
TRBV6-5	.	few	TRBJ2-7	CASSYRTDYEQYF	TGTGCCAGCAGTTACCGGACTGATTACGAGCAGTACTTC
TRBV24-1	TRBD2	few	TRBJ2-1	CATSALRTSGRNEQFF	TGTGCCACCAGTGCCCTTAGGACTAGCGGGAGGAATGAGCAGTTCTTC
TRBV7-2	TRBD1	few	TRBJ1-2	CASSPEIGRGLAAGYTF	TGTGCCAGCAGCCCAGAAATCGGCAGGGGGCTAGCGGCTGGCTACACCTTC
TRBV24-1	.	few	TRBJ2-3	CATSDFSTRADTQYF	TGTGCCACCAGTGATTTTAGTACCCGGGCAGATACGCAGTATTTT
TRBV20-1	.	.	TRBJ2-3	CSARSPWGEKIQYF	TGCAGTGCTAGATCCCCGTGGGGGGAGAAGATACAGTATTTT
TRBV14	.	.	TRBJ1-5	CASSQGNQPQHF	TGTGCCAGCAGCCAAGGAAATCAGCCCCAGCATTTT
TRBV6-5	.	few	TRBJ1-5	CASSSAAVGNQPQHF	TGTGCCAGCAGTTCCGCGGCAGTCGGCAATCAGCCCCAGCATTTT
TRBV7-8	.	.	TRBJ1-2	CASSPHVTALEGYTF	TGTGCCAGCAGCCCCCACGTAACTGCGTTGGAGGGCTACACCTTC
TRBV6-2/TRBV6-3	TRBD1	few	TRBJ1-5	CASSRGQGVGYSNQPQHF	TGTGCCAGCAGTCGCGGACAGGGGGTAGGGTATAGCAATCAGCCCCAGCATTTT